This TCR beta chain emerged from a study of OX40 agonist ivuxolimab in advanced cancers. Study outcomes and limitations: At doses 0.1 to 3.0 mg/kg, CD4+ and CD8+ clones expanded.

TCRdb's copy holds only in-frame clones and misses some; the assay was immunoSEQ multiplex PCR. Of over 40,000 clones listed, approximately 84% were seen once; the top ten hold about 0.37%. Comments on this clone: Its antigen is unidentified.

The J segment lost 4 bases and the V segment lost 3 bases, leaving 4 bases of the junction unmatched. Germline V gene lookup returns CDR1 WSHSY and CDR2 SAAADI. CDR3 size: 15 residues. The rearrangement links TRBV10-2 to TRBJ1-1, with 11 bases aligning to TRBD1. The sample consisted of CD4+ or CD8+ T cells sorted from blood, taken in a trial of the OX40 agonist ivuxolimab. This receptor was obtained from an adult with an advanced solid tumor such as melanoma, head and neck, liver or kidney cancer. CDR3 in amino acids: CASSEPGQGGTEAFF. DNA of the CDR3: TGCGCCAGCAGTGAACCGGGACAGGGGGGCACTGAAGCTTTCTTT.